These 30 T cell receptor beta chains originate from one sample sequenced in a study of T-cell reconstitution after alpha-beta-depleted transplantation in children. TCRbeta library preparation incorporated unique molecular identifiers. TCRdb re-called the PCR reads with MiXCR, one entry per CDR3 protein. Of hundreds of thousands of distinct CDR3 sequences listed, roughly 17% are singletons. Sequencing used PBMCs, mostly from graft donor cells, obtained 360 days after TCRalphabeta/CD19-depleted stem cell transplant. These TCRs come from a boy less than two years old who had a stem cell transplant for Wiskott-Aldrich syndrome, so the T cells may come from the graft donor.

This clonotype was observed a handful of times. The CDR3 DNA sequence: TGCGCCAGCAGCTTCGGACTAGAAATCACAGATACGCAGTATTTT. Residues: CASSFGLEITDTQYF. The V and J genes are TRBV5-1 and TRBJ2-3; 7 nucleotides line up with TRBD2. The CDR3 is 15 amino acids. The J segment lost 2 bases and the V segment lost 2 bases, leaving 5 bases of the junction unmatched. The V gene's germline CDR1 is SGHRS and CDR2 YFSETQ.

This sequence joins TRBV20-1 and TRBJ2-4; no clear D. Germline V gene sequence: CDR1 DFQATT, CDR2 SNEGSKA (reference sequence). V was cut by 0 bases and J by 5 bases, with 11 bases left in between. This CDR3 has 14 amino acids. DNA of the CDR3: TGCAGTGCTAGAGATAGGGCCTGGGAAAACATTCAGTACTTC. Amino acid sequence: CSARDRAWENIQYF.

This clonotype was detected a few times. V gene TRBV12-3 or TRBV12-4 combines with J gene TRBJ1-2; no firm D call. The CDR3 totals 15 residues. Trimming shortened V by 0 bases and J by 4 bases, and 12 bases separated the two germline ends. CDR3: CASSLAGKDPYGYTF. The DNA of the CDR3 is TGTGCCAGCAGTTTAGCGGGTAAAGACCCCTATGGCTACACCTTC.

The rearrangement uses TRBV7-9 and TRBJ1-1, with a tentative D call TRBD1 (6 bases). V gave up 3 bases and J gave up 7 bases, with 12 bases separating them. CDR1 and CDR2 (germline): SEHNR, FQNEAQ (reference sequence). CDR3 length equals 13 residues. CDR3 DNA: TGTGCCAGCAGCTTGGACAGCCCTTTTGAAGCTTTCTTT. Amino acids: CASSLDSPFEAFF.

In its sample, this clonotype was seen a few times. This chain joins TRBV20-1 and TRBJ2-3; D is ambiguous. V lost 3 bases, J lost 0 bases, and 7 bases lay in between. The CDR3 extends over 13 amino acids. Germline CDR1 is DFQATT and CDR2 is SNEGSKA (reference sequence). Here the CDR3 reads CSARKASTDTQYF. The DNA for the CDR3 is TGCAGTGCTAGGAAGGCTAGCACAGATACGCAGTATTTT.

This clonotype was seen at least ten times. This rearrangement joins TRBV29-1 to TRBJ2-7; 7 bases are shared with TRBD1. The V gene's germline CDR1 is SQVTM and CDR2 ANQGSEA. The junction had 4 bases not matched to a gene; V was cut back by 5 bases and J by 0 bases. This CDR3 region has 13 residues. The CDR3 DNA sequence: TGCAGCGTTTGGACAGGTAACTCCTACGAGCAGTACTTC. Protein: CSVWTGNSYEQYF.

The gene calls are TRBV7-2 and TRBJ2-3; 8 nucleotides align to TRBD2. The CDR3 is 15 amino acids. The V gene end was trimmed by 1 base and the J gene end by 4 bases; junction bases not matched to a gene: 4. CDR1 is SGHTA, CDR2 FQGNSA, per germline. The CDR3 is CASSLVTSESDTQYF. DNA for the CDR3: TGTGCCAGCAGCTTAGTGACTAGCGAATCAGATACGCAGTATTTT.

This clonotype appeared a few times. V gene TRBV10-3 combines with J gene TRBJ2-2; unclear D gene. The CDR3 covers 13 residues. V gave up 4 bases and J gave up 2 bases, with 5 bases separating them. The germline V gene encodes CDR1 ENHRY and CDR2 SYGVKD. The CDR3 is CAISVPNTGELFF. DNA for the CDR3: TGTGCCATCAGTGTACCTAACACCGGGGAGCTGTTTTTT.

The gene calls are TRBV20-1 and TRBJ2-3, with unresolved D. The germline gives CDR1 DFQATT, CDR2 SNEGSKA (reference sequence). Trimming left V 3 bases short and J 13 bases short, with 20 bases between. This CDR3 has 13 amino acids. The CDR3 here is CSASHTDGLREYF. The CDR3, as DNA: TGCAGTGCTAGTCATACCGATGGGCTCCGGGAGTATTTT.

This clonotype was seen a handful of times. CDR3 in amino acids: CASSYQLGQGGTGELFF. In DNA form, the CDR3 reads TGTGCCAGCAGTTATCAACTTGGACAGGGAGGCACCGGGGAGCTGTTTTTT. V gene TRBV12-3 or TRBV12-4 combines with J gene TRBJ2-2; 8 bases are shared with TRBD1. The CDR3 consists of 17 residues. V was pared by 4 bases and J by 4 bases, with 11 bases of the junction left unmatched.

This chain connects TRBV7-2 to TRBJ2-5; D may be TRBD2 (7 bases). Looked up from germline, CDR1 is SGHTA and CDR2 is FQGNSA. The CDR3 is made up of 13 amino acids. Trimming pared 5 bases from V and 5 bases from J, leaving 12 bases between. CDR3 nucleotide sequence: TGTGCCAGCAGCCGGGGGGCGGGGGAGACCCAGTACTTC. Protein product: CASSRGAGETQYF.

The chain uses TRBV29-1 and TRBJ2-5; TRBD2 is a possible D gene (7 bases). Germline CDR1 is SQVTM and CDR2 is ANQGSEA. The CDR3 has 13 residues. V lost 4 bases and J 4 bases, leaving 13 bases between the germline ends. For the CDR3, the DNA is TGCAGCGTTGTGGCAAGGGGGGGAGAGACCCAGTACTTC. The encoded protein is CSVVARGGETQYF.

CDR3: CASSSSPGLARDTQYF. CDR3 sequence (DNA): TGTGCCAGCAGCTCTTCACCGGGACTAGCTCGGGATACGCAGTATTTT. This rearrangement joins TRBV5-6 to TRBJ2-3; 9 positions match TRBD2. This CDR3 region has 16 residues. Germline V gives CDR1 SGHDT, CDR2 YYEEEE. The trim removed 3 bases at V and 6 bases at J, leaving 11 bases unmatched.

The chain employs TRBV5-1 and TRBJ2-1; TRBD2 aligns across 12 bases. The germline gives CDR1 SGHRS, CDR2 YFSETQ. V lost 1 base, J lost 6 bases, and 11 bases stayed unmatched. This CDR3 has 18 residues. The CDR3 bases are TGCGCCAGCAGCTTGTCCGCGCCGACTAGCGGGAGATCCAATGAGCAGTTCTTC. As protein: CASSLSAPTSGRSNEQFF.

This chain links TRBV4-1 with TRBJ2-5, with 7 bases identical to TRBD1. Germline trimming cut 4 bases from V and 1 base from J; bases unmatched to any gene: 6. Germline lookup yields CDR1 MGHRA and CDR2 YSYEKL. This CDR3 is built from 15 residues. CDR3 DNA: TGCGCCAGCAGCCTTTCGGGACAGCTCCAAGAGACCCAGTACTTC. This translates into CASSLSGQLQETQYF.

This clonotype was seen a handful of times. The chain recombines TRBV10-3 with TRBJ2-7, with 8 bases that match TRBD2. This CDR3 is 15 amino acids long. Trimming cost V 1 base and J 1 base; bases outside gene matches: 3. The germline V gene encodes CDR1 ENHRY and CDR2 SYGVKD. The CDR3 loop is CAISELRGASYEQYF. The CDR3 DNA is TGTGCCATCAGTGAGTTGCGGGGGGCTTCCTACGAGCAGTACTTC.

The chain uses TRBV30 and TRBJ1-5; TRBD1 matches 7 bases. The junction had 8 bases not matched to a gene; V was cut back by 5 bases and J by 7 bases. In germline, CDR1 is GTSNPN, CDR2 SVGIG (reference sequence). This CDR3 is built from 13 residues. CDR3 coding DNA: TGTGCCTGGGGAAAGGGGGCTTGGCAGCCCCAGCATTTT. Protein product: CAWGKGAWQPQHF.

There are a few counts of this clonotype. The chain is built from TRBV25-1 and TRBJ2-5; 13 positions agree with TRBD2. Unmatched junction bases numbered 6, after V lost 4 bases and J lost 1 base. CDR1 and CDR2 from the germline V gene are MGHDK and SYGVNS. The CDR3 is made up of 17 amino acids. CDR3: CASSGTSGRVLQETQYF. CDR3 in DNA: TGTGCCAGCAGTGGCACTAGCGGGAGGGTCCTCCAAGAGACCCAGTACTTC.

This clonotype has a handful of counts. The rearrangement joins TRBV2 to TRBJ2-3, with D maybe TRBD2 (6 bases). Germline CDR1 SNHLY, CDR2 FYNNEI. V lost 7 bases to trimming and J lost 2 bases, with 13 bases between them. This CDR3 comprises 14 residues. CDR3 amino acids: CASKTSPSTDTQYF. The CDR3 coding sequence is TGTGCCAGCAAAACTAGCCCCTCCACAGATACGCAGTATTTT.

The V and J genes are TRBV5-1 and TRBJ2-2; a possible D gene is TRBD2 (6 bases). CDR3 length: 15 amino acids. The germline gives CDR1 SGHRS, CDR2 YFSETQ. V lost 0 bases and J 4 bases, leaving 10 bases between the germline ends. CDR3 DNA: TGCGCCAGCAGCTTGGGCGGGACGGGCACCGGGGAGCTGTTTTTT. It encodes CASSLGGTGTGELFF.

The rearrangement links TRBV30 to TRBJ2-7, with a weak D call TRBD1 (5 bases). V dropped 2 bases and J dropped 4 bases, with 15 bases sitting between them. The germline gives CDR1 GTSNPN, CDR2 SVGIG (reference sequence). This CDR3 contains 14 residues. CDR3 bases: TGTGCCTGGAGTCTCTCTGACAGTTTATACGAGCAGTACTTC. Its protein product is CAWSLSDSLYEQYF.

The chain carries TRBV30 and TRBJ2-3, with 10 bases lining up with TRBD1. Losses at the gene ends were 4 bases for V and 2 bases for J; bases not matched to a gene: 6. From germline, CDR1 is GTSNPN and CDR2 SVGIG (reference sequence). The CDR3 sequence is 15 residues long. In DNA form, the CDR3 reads TGTGCCTGGACTCGGACAGGGGGAGCCACAGATACGCAGTATTTT. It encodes CAWTRTGGATDTQYF. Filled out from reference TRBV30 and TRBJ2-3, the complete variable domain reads SQTIHQWPATLVQPVGSPLSLECTVEGTSNPNLYWYRQAAGRGLQLLFYSVGIGQISSEVPQNLSASRPQDRQFILSSKKLLLSDSGFYLCAWTRTGGATDTQYFGPGTRLTVL.

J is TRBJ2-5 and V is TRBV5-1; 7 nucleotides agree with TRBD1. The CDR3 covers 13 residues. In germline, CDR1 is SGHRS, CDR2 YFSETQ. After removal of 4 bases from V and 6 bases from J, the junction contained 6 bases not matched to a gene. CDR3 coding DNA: TGCGCCAGCAGCGTCACAGGGGAAAAGACCCAGTACTTC. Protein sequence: CASSVTGEKTQYF.

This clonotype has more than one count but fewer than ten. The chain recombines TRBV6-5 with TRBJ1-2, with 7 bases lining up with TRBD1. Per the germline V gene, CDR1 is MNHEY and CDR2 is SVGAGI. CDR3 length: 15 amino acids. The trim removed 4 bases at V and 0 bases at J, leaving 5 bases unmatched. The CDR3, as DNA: TGTGCCAGCAGTTCTCCGACAGGGTCTAACTATGGCTACACCTTC. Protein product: CASSSPTGSNYGYTF.

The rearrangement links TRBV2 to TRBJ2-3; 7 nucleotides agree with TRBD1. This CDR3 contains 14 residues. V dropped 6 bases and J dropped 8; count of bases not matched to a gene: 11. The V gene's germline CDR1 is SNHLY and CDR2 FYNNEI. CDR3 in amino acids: CASSLGQVEVTQYF. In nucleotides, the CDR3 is TGTGCCAGCAGCCTCGGACAGGTTGAGGTTACGCAGTATTTT.

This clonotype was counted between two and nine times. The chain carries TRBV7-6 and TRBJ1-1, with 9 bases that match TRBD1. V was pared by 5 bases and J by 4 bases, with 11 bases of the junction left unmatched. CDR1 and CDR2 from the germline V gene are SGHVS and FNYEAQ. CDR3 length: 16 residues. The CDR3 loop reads CASSELQGATSTEAFF. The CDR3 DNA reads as TGTGCCAGCAGCGAACTACAGGGGGCGACGAGCACTGAAGCTTTCTTT.

CDR3 nucleotides: TGTGCCAGCTCACCACGGCTAGGCCACAATGAGCAGTTCTTC. Protein sequence: CASSPRLGHNEQFF. The V call is TRBV18, the J call TRBJ2-1, with D unresolved. Trimming removed 1 base at V and 5 bases at J, with 9 bases between. The CDR3 sequence is 14 residues long. Germline V gives CDR1 KGHSH, CDR2 LQKENI.

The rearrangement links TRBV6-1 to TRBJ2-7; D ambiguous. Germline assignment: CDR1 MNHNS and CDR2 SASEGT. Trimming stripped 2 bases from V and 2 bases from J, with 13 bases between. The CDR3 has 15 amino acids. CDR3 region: CASSEIAPRAYEQYF. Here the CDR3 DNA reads TGTGCCAGCAGTGAAATTGCCCCAAGGGCCTACGAGCAGTACTTC.

The DNA of the CDR3 is TGTGCCAGCAGCTTACCGGGAGGGCCTACCGGGGAGCTGTTTTTT. It encodes CASSLPGGPTGELFF. The chain carries TRBV7-9 and TRBJ2-2, with 8 nucleotides matching TRBD2. V gave up 2 bases and J gave up 5 bases; unmatched junction bases: 4. In germline, CDR1 is SEHNR, CDR2 FQNEAQ (reference sequence). The length of the CDR3 is 15 residues.

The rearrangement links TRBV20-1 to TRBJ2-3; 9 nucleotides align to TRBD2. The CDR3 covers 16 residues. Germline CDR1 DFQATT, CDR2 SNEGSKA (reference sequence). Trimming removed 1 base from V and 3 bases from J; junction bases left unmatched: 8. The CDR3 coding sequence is TGCAGTGCTAGAGGGTCCGGGCGGGGGGGTACAGATACGCAGTATTTT. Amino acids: CSARGSGRGGTDTQYF.